This T cell receptor beta chain came from a study of blood T cell repertoires in COVID-19. As for the study in general: Sources were T cells, B-cell-depleted T cells, or PBMCs; the material itself was cDNA or gDNA.

The data were produced by immunoSEQ multiplex PCR, yet TCRdb's version contains in-frame clones alone and is incomplete. The data hold about 160,000 clones, with roughly four fifths observed a single time. Looked up from germline, CDR1 is LGHDT and CDR2 is YNNKEL (reference sequence). CDR3 size: 15 residues. Between the trimmed V and J ends, which lost 4 bases and 4 bases, there was a span of 14 bases. This receptor was taken from a woman older than 75 with acute or convalescent COVID-19. Sequencing was performed on peripheral blood. V and J are TRBV3-1 (or the pseudogene TRBV3-2) and TRBJ2-1; TRBD2 is a possible D gene (5 bases). The chain's CDR3 is CASSPKGLSYNEQFF. CDR3 in DNA: TGTGCCAGCAGCCCCAAAGGACTCTCATACAATGAGCAGTTCTTC.